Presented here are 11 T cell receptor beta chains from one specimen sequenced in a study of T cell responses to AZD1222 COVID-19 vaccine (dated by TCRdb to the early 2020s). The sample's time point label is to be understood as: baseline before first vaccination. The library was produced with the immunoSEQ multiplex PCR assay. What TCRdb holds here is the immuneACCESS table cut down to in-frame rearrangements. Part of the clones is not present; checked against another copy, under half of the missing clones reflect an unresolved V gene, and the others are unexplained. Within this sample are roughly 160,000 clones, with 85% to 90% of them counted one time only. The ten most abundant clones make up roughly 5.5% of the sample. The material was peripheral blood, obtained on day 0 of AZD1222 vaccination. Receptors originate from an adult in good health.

CDR3 sequence (DNA): TGCGCCAGCAGCTCAGGGGGCCGTTACACTGAAGCTTTCTTT. Translating it yields CASSSGGRYTEAFF. The V call is TRBV5-1, the J call TRBJ1-1; 8 bases align to TRBD1. Trimming cost V 3 bases and J 3 bases; bases outside gene matches: 4. CDR1 is SGHRS and CDR2 is YFSETQ in the germline V gene. This CDR3 is built from 14 residues.

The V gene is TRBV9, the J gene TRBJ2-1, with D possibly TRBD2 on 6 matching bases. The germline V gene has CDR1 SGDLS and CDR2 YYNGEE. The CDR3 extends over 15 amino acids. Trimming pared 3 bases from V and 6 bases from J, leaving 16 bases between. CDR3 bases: TGTGCCAGCAGCGCGGAGGGCTCGGTGGGCAATGAGCAGTTCTTC. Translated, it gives CASSAEGSVGNEQFF.

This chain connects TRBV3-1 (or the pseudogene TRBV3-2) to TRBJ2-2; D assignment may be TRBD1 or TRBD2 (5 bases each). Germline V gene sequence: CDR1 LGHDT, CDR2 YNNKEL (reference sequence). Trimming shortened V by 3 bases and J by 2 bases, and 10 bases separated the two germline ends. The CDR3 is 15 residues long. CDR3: CASSHSGDNTGELFF. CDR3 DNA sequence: TGTGCCAGCAGCCATTCCGGGGACAACACCGGGGAGCTGTTTTTT.

DNA for the CDR3: TGTGCCAGCAGTCCAGCTTTACGCGGGAGGACCGGGGAGCTGTTTTTT. This translates into CASSPALRGRTGELFF. The genes are TRBV28 and TRBJ2-2; 8 positions agree with TRBD2. CDR3 length: 16 amino acids. V lost 5 bases to trimming and J lost 5 bases; unmatched junction nucleotides: 10. CDR1 is MDHEN, CDR2 SYDVKM, per germline.

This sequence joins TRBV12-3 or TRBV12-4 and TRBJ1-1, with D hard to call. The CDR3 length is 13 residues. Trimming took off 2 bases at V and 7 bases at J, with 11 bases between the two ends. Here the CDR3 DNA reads TGTGCCAGCAGTTTAAGTCAGGTAAATGAAGCTTTCTTT. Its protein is CASSLSQVNEAFF.

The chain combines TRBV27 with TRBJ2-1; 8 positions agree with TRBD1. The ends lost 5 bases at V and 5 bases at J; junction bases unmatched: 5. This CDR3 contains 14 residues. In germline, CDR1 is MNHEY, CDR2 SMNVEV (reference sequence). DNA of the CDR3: TGTGCCAGCAGTAGACAGGGGTACCACAATGAGCAGTTCTTC. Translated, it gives CASSRQGYHNEQFF.

Here the CDR3 DNA reads TGTGCCAGCAGCACCCCGGGAGGGAGGAATTCACCCCTCCACTTT. Protein product: CASSTPGGRNSPLHF. The chain joins TRBV4-2 to TRBJ1-6, with no clear D. The ends were cut back, 5 bases at V and 7 bases at J, with 15 bases in the middle. The CDR3 has 15 amino acids. Germline CDR1 is LGHNA and CDR2 is YNFKEQ.

The CDR3, as DNA: TGTGCCAGCAGGCTAGTTTCGGGACAGAGTACGCAGTATTTT. Amino acids: CASRLVSGQSTQYF. J is TRBJ2-3 and V is TRBV6-5; 7 bases align to TRBD1. V lost 6 bases and J lost 8; bases outside the gene matches: 11. CDR1 is MNHEY, CDR2 SVGAGI, per germline. The CDR3 runs to 14 residues.

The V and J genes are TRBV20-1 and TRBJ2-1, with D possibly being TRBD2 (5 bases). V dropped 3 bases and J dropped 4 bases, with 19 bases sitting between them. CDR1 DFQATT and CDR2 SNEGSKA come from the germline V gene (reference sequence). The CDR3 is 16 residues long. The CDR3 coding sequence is TGCAGTGCTAGTCGCCCCACTAGTCCCGGTTACAATGAGCAGTTCTTC. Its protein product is CSASRPTSPGYNEQFF.

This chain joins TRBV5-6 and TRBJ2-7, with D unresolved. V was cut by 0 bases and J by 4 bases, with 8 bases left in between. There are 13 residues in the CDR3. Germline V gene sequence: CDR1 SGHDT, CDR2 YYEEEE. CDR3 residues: CASSLESRYEQYF. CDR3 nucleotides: TGTGCCAGCAGCTTGGAGTCTCGGTACGAGCAGTACTTC.

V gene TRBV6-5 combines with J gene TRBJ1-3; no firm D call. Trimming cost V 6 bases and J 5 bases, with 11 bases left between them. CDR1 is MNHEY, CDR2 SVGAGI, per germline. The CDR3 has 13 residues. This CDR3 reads CASSPIDRNTIYF. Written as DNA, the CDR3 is TGTGCCAGCAGCCCAATCGACAGAAACACCATATATTTT.